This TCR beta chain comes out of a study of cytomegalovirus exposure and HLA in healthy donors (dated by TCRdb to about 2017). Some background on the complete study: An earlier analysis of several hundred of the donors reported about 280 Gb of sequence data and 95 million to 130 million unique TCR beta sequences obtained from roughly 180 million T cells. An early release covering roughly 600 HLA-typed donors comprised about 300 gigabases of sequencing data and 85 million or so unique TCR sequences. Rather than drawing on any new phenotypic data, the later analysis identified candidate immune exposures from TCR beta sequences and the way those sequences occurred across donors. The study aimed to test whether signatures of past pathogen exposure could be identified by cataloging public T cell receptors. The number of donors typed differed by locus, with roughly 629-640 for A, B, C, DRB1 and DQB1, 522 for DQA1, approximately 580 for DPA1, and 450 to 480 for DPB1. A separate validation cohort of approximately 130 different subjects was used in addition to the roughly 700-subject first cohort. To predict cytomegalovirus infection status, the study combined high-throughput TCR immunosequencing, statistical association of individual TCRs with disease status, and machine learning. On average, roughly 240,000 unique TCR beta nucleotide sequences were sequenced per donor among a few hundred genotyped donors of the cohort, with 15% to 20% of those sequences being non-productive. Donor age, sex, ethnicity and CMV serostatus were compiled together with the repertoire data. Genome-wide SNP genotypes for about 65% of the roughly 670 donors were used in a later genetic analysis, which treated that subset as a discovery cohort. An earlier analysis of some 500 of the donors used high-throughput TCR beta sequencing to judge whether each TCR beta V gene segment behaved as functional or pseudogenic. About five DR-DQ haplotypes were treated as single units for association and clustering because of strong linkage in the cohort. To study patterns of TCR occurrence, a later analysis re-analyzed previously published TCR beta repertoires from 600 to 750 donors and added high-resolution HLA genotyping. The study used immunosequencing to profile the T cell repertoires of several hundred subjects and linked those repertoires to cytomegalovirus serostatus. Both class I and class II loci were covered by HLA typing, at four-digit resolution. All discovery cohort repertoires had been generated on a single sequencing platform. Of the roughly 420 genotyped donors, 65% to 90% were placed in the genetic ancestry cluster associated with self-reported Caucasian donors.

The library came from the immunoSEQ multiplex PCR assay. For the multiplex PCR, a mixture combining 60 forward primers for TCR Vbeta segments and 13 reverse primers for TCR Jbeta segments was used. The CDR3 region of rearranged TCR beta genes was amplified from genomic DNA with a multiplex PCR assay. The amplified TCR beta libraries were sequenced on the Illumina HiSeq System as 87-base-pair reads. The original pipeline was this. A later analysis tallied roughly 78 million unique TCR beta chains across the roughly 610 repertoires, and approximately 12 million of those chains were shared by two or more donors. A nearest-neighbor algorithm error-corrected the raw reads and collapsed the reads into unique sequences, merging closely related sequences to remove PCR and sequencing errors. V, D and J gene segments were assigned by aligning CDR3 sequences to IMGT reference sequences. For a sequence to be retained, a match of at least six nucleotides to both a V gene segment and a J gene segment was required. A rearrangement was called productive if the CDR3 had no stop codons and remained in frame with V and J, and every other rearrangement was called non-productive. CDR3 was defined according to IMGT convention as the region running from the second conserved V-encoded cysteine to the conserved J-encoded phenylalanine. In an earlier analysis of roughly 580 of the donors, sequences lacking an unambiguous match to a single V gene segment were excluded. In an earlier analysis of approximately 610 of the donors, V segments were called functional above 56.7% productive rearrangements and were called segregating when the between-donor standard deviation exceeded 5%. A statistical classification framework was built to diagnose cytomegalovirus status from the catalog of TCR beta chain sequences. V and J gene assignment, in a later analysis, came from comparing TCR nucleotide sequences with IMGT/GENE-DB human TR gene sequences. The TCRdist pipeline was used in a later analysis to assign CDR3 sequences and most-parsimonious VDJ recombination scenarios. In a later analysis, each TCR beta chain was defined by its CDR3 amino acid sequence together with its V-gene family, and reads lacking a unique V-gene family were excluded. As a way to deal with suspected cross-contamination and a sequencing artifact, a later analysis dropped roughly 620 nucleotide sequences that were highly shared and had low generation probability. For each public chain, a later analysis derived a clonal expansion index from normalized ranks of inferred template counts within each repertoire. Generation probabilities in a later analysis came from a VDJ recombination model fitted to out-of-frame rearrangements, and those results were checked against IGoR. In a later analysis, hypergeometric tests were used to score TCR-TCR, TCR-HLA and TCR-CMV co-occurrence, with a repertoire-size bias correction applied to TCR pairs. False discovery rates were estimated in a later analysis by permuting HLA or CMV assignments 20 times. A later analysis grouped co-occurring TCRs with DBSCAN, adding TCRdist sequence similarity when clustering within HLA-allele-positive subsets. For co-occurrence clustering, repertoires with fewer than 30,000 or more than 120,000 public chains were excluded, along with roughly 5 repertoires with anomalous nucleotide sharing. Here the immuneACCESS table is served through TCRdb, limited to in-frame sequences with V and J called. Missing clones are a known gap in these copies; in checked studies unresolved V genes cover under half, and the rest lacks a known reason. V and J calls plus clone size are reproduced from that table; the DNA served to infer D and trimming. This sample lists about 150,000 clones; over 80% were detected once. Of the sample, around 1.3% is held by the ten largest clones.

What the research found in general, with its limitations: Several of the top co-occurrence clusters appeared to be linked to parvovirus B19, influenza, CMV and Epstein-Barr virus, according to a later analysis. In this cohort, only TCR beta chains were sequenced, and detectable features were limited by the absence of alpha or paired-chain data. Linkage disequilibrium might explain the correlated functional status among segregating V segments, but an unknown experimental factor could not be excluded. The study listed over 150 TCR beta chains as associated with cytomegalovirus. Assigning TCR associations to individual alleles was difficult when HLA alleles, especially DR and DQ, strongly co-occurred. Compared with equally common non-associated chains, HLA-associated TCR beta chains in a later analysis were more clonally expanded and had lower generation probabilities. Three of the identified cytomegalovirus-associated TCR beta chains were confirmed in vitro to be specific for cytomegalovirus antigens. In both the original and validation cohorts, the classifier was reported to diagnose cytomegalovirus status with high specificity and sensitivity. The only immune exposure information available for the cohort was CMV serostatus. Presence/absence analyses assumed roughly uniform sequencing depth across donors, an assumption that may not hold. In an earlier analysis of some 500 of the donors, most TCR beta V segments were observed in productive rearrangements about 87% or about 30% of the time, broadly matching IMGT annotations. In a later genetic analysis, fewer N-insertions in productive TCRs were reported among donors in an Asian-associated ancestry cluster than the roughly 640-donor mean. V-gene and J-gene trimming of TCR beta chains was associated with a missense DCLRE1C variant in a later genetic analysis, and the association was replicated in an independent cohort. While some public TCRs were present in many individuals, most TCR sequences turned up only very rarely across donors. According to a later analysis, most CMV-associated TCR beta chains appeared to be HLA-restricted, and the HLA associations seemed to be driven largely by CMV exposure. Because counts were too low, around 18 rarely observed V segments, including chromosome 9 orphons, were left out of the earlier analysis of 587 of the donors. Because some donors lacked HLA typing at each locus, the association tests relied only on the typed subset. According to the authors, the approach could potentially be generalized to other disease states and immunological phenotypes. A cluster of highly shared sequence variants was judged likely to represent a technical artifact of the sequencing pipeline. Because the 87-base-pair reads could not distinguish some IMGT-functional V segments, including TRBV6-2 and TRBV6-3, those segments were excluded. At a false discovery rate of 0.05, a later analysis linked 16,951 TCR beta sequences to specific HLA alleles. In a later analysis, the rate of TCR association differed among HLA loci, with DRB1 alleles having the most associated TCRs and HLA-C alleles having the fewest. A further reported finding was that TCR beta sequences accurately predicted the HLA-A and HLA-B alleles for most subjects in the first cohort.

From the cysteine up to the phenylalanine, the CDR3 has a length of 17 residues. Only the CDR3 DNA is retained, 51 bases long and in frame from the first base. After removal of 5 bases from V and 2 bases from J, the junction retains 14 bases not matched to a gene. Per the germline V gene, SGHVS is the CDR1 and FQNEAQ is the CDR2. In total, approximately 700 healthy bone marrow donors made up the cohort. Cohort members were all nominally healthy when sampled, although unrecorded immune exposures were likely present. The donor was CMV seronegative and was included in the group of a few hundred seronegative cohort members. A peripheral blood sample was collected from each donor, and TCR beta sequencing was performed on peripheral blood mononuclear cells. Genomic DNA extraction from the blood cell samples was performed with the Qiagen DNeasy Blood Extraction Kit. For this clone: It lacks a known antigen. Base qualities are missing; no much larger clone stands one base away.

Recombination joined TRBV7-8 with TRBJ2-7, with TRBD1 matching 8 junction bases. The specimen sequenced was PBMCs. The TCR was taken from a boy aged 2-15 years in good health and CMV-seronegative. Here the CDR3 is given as CASSLGAQGEIPYEQYF. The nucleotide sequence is TGTGCCAGCAGCCTAGGGGCACAGGGGGAAATCCCCTACGAGCAGTACTTC.